The 27 T cell receptor beta chains given below trace back to one sample, sequenced in a study of blood T cells in healthy people across ages. Next came a second PCR, run for roughly 7 to 12 cycles, which used a sample-barcoded 5' primer along with a J-beta primer mix. TCRdb re-analysed the 5' RACE reads in MiXCR, keeping a single row per CDR3 protein. The data contain under 2 million distinct CDR3 sequences, roughly 30% of them singletons. The sequencing sample was made of blood. Every receptor here comes from a woman aged 25 to 39 in good health.

As for this clonotype: A read error may produce the germline difference seen at one junction end. V is TRBV20-1 and J is TRBJ2-3; D perhaps matches TRBD2 (6 bases). Looked up from germline, CDR1 is DFQATT and CDR2 is SNEGSKA (reference sequence). The CDR3 extends over 14 amino acids. This CDR3 reads CSASSEGTTNTQYF. The DNA for the CDR3 is TGCAGTGCATCTAGCGAGGGAACCACAAATACGCAGTATTTT.

The chain has TRBV25-1 and TRBJ2-5; D is perhaps TRBD2 (6 bases). Judging by the DNA end, TRBJ2-7 fits better; the J call may be wrong. The CDR3 spans 14 residues. Germline V CDR1 and CDR2: MGHDK, SYGVNS. CDR3 bases: TGTGCCTGCGGCCTCGCGGGACCTCTGGGCGAGCAGTACTTC. The encoded protein is CACGLAGPLGEQYF.

This clonotype was seen more than once but under ten times. The gene calls are TRBV6-6 and TRBJ2-1; tentatively, D is TRBD1 (7 bases). The CDR3 spans 16 residues. V gave up 5 bases and J gave up 9 bases, with 23 bases separating them. Germline-derived CDR1 and CDR2 are MNHNY and SVGAGI (reference sequence). The CDR3 nucleotides read TGTGCCAGCAGTAACGGCGGGACAGTAAGTTTGAGTGAGCAGTTCTTC. Residues: CASSNGGTVSLSEQFF.

In its sample, this clonotype was seen a few times. The chain uses TRBV13 and TRBJ2-3, with 10 bases lining up with TRBD2. With 0 bases clipped from V and 1 base from J, the junction kept 7 bases outside the gene matches. This CDR3 region has 18 residues. The germline CDR1 and CDR2 sequences are PRHDT and FYEKMQ (reference sequence). As DNA, the CDR3 is TGTGCCAGCAGCTTAGGAGCGGGGGGGCCATTCGGCACAGATACGCAGTATTTT. As protein: CASSLGAGGPFGTDTQYF.

The CDR3 loop reads CSASRRGGLGDTQYF. As DNA, the CDR3 is TGCAGTGCTAGTCGGCGGGGGGGCCTGGGAGATACGCAGTATTTT. The chain joins TRBV20-1 to TRBJ2-3; 9 bases map to TRBD2. Germline CDR1 is DFQATT and CDR2 is SNEGSKA (reference sequence). With V trimmed by 3 bases and J by 5 bases, 9 bases remained unmatched. This CDR3 contains 15 residues.

This chain links TRBV20-1 with TRBJ2-3; D is unresolved. The CDR3 covers 14 residues. The germline V and J ends were trimmed by 4 bases and 5 bases, with 16 bases remaining between them. CDR1 is DFQATT and CDR2 is SNEGSKA in the germline V gene (reference sequence). CDR3 in DNA: TGCAGTGCTACTCTGACTCCGACGGGAGATACGCAGTATTTT. Translated: CSATLTPTGDTQYF.

This clonotype was recorded a few times. The CDR3 protein is CASSTGTGAWLPQHF. The CDR3, as DNA: TGTGCCAGCAGTACCGGGACAGGGGCCTGGTTGCCCCAGCATTTT. V and J are TRBV27 and TRBJ1-5; 10 bases fit TRBD1. CDR1 MNHEY and CDR2 SMNVEV come from the germline V gene (reference sequence). The junction had 10 bases not matched to a gene; V was cut back by 5 bases and J by 9 bases. The CDR3 runs to 15 residues.

The chain employs TRBV7-9 and TRBJ1-3, with unresolved D. Germline V gives CDR1 SEHNR, CDR2 FQNEAQ (reference sequence). Trimming took 5 bases from V and 2 from J, leaving 13 bases between them. CDR3 length: 15 residues. In nucleotides, the CDR3 is TGTGCCAGCAGCCTAAGGGCCAGTACTGGAAACACCATATATTTT. This codes for CASSLRASTGNTIYF. Full variable domain (outside the CDR3, taken from reference TRBV7-9 and TRBJ1-3): DTGVSQNPRHKITKRGQNVTFRCDPISEHNRLYWYRQTLGQGPEFLTYFQNEAQLEKSRLLSDRFSAERPKGSFSTLEIQRTEQGDSAMYLCASSLRASTGNTIYFGEGSWLTVV.

Many counts were recorded for this clonotype. The V and J genes are TRBV29-1 and TRBJ2-7; no reliable D call. The CDR3 covers 13 residues. The germline V and J ends were trimmed by 5 bases and 0 bases, with 11 bases remaining between them. Per germline, CDR1 SQVTM and CDR2 ANQGSEA. The CDR3 sequence: CSVSVGISYEQYF. In DNA form, the CDR3 reads TGCAGCGTTTCCGTCGGCATCTCCTACGAGCAGTACTTC.

The V call is TRBV5-1, the J call TRBJ2-1, with 7 bases matching TRBD2. Losses at the gene ends were 5 bases for V and 2 bases for J; bases not matched to a gene: 7. Germline CDR1 SGHRS, CDR2 YFSETQ. CDR3 length: 15 residues. The CDR3 reads CASSVTREAYNEQFF. In DNA form, the CDR3 reads TGCGCCAGCAGTGTGACCCGGGAGGCCTACAATGAGCAGTTCTTC.

The chain has TRBV6-1 and TRBJ2-1; TRBD2 is a possible D gene (5 bases). The CDR3 runs 14 residues. Germline V gene lookup returns CDR1 MNHNS and CDR2 SASEGT. V shed 3 bases and J shed 5 bases, with 11 bases lying between them. The CDR3 coding sequence is TGTGCCAGCAGTGAGGTTCGGGGTAACAATGAGCAGTTCTTC. Amino acids: CASSEVRGNNEQFF.

This chain uses TRBV5-1 with TRBJ2-3, with 9 bases matching TRBD1. CDR3 length: 15 residues. Germline V gene sequence: CDR1 SGHRS, CDR2 YFSETQ. Trimming cost V 0 bases and J 5 bases; bases outside gene matches: 4. As DNA, the CDR3 is TGCGCCAGCAGCTTGGTAGGACAGGGGAGAGATACGCAGTATTTT. This encodes CASSLVGQGRDTQYF.

This chain links TRBV6-1 with TRBJ1-6; the match to TRBD1 covers 7 bases. The V and J ends lost 9 bases and 8 bases, in that order; junction bases with no gene match: 19. Germline CDR1 is MNHNS and CDR2 is SASEGT. The CDR3 runs 17 residues. The CDR3 DNA reads TGTGCCAGAACCAATTGTCGGGACAGCATCCAATATTCACCCCTCCACTTT. Its translation: CARTNCRDSIQYSPLHF.

This clonotype was counted between two and nine times. The chain combines TRBV9 with TRBJ2-7; 8 positions match TRBD2. Trimming cost V 3 bases and J 3 bases; bases outside gene matches: 8. The germline gives CDR1 SGDLS, CDR2 YYNGEE. The CDR3 runs 15 residues. The CDR3 DNA reads as TGTGCCAGCAGCGCCGGGGGGGGTGACCTCTACGAGCAGTACTTC. Translation: CASSAGGGDLYEQYF.

This clonotype was seen a few times. The J gene is TRBJ1-1, the V gene TRBV4-2; D call uncertain. CDR1 is LGHNA and CDR2 is YNFKEQ in the germline V gene. Trimming pared 3 bases from V and 1 base from J, leaving 6 bases between. The CDR3 consists of 13 residues. The CDR3 loop is CASSHEPNTEAFF. CDR3 DNA sequence: TGTGCCAGCAGCCACGAGCCGAACACTGAAGCTTTCTTT.

This chain uses TRBV10-1 with TRBJ2-7; D is unclear. V was shortened by 8 bases and J by 2 bases, with 10 bases between the two germline ends. Looked up from germline, CDR1 is WNHNN and CDR2 is SYGVQD (reference sequence). This CDR3 spans 12 amino acids. CDR3 bases: TGCGCCAGCGATGGGCAGGCCTACGAGCAGTACTTC. Its protein is CASDGQAYEQYF.

The genes are TRBV9 and TRBJ1-6, with TRBD1 matching over 9 bases. Germline V gives CDR1 SGDLS, CDR2 YYNGEE. The V segment lost 0 bases and the J segment 10 bases; nucleotides outside the gene matches: 8. The CDR3 has 16 amino acids. The CDR3 is CASSVEWDRDGSPLHF. The DNA of the CDR3 is TGTGCCAGCAGCGTAGAATGGGACAGGGATGGGTCACCCCTCCACTTT. Filled out from reference TRBV9 and TRBJ1-6, the complete variable domain reads DSGVTQTPKHLITATGQRVTLRCSPRSGDLSVYWYQQSLDQGLQFLIQYYNGEERAKGNILERFSAQQFPDLHSELNLSSLELGDSALYFCASSVEWDRDGSPLHFGNGTRLTVT.

The chain couples TRBV11-1 to TRBJ2-3, with TRBD2 identical over 10 bases. This CDR3 is built from 15 residues. Germline CDR1 SGHAT, CDR2 FQDESV (reference sequence). The ends lost 8 bases at V and 3 bases at J; junction bases unmatched: 8. CDR3 sequence (DNA): TGTGCCAGCCAAGCGGGGGGGCCCTTGACAGATACGCAGTATTTT. Its protein product is CASQAGGPLTDTQYF.

Comment on this clonotype: A read error may account for a junction end that differs from germline. This chain connects TRBV7-7 to TRBJ2-3; D unresolved. The CDR3 consists of 12 residues. Looked up from germline, CDR1 is SSHAT and CDR2 is FNYEAQ (reference sequence). The CDR3 here is CASSQDGDAQYF. The CDR3 DNA follows: TGTGCCAGCAGTCAAGATGGAGATGCGCAGTATTTT.

To note about this clonotype: One base away lies a much larger clone, so this may be a sequencing read error. This chain's CDR3 is CSALRTADYEQYF. The DNA for the CDR3 is TGCAGCGCTTTGAGGACAGCTGACTACGAGCAGTACTTC. The V and J genes are TRBV29-1 and TRBJ2-7, with D perhaps TRBD1 (6 bases). V dropped 7 bases and J dropped 3 bases, with 16 bases sitting between them. From germline, CDR1 is SQVTM and CDR2 ANQGSEA. The CDR3 loop spans 13 amino acids.

The chain joins TRBV6-6 to TRBJ2-7; 9 bases line up with TRBD2. V lost 5 bases to trimming and J lost 6 bases; unmatched junction nucleotides: 17. Germline-derived CDR1 and CDR2 are MNHNY and SVGAGI (reference sequence). CDR3 length: 17 amino acids. The CDR3 reads CASSLTSGTAVEGEQYF. Written as DNA, the CDR3 is TGTGCCAGCAGTCTGACTAGCGGAACCGCCGTGGAGGGCGAGCAGTACTTC.

This clonotype was picked up a small number of times. This chain connects TRBV29-1 to TRBJ1-2; D is undetermined. The V end was cut by 5 bases, the J end by 4 bases, with 11 bases between. Germline V gene lookup returns CDR1 SQVTM and CDR2 ANQGSEA. The CDR3 extends over 12 amino acids. CDR3 DNA sequence: TGCAGCGTTATAGCCGGATCCTATGGCTACACCTTC. Protein: CSVIAGSYGYTF. Supplemented by reference TRBV29-1 and TRBJ1-2, the full variable domain reads SAVISQKPSRDICQRGTSLTIQCQVDSQVTMMFWYRQQPGQSLTLIATANQGSEATYESGFVIDKFPISRPNLTFSTLTVSNMSPEDSSIYLCSVIAGSYGYTFGSGTRLTVV.

The CDR3 spells CASSESNRVQPQHF. Written as DNA, the CDR3 is TGCGCCAGCAGTGAGTCAAACAGGGTTCAGCCCCAGCATTTT. The chain employs TRBV10-2 and TRBJ1-5; D possibly corresponds to TRBD1 (6 bases). The CDR3 is 14 residues long. With 0 bases removed from V and 6 bases from J, the gap between germline ends came to 9 bases. Germline loops: CDR1 WSHSY, CDR2 SAAADI.

The chain uses TRBV7-8 and TRBJ1-2; no definite D call. The CDR3 consists of 14 residues. CDR1 is SGHVS and CDR2 is FQNEAQ in the germline V gene. The V gene lost 5 bases and the J gene lost 8 bases, with 18 bases spanning the gap. CDR3 protein: CASSPRTGKDGYTF. In DNA form, the CDR3 reads TGTGCCAGCAGCCCTAGAACTGGGAAGGACGGCTACACCTTC.

The chain employs TRBV10-3 and TRBJ1-2; 10 nucleotides agree with TRBD1. The germline gives CDR1 ENHRY, CDR2 SYGVKD. Trimming removed 4 bases from V and 5 bases from J; junction bases left unmatched: 4. The CDR3 is made up of 14 amino acids. CDR3 residues: CAISAGTGEYGYTF. Written as DNA, the CDR3 is TGTGCCATCAGTGCCGGGACAGGGGAATATGGCTACACCTTC.

The chain carries TRBV6-1 and TRBJ2-1; TRBD2 agrees at 9 bases. V was clipped by 4 bases and J by 0 bases; unmatched bases: 4. The CDR3 spans 16 residues. CDR1 and CDR2 from the germline V gene are MNHNS and SASEGT. CDR3 sequence: CASSGSGSPSYNEQFF. CDR3 sequence (DNA): TGTGCCAGCAGTGGTAGCGGGAGTCCCTCCTACAATGAGCAGTTCTTC.

This clonotype was seen more than once but under ten times. The gene calls are TRBV7-9 and TRBJ2-1; no reliable D call. V shed 5 bases and J shed 1 base, with 18 bases lying between them. In germline, CDR1 is SEHNR, CDR2 FQNEAQ (reference sequence). The CDR3 contains 17 residues. The CDR3 DNA reads as TGTGCCAGCAGCATTAGACACCAGGCAAGATCCTACAATGAGCAGTTCTTC. Translating gives CASSIRHQARSYNEQFF. Drawing the rest from reference TRBV7-9 and TRBJ2-1, the complete variable domain is DTGVSQNPRHKITKRGQNVTFRCDPISEHNRLYWYRQTLGQGPEFLTYFQNEAQLEKSRLLSDRFSAERPKGSFSTLEIQRTEQGDSAMYLCASSIRHQARSYNEQFFGPGTRLTVL.